This TCR beta chain was identified in a study of blood T cells in healthy people across ages. General study points: More naive CD4+ cells and higher diversity were found in long-lived than in aged donors. With unsorted PBMCs, a conclusive comparison of naive versus antigen-experienced cells was not possible.

Extraction of total RNA produced a minimum of 5.5 micrograms from each sample. This CDR3 has 14 residues. Germline V gives CDR1 SGHVS, CDR2 FQNEAQ. J gave up 6 bases and V 3 bases, and 5 bases lay outside the gene matches. This clonotype was counted between two and nine times. Its target is unknown. With a J-beta primer mix and a sample-barcoded 5' primer, a second PCR ran 7 to 11 cycles. MiXCR, run by TCRdb on the 5' RACE reads, gives a single entry per CDR3 protein. The data contain fewer than 1.5 million distinct CDR3 sequences, approximately 38% of them seen just once; the ten biggest clones take up roughly 7.9%.

Sequenced input: blood. This receptor was obtained from a young woman in good health. This sequence joins TRBV7-8 and TRBJ2-1; TRBD2 matches 7 bases. The DNA for the CDR3 is TGTGCCAGCAGCTTTGGTAGCGGGCCCAATGAGCAGTTCTTC. Translation gives CASSFGSGPNEQFF.